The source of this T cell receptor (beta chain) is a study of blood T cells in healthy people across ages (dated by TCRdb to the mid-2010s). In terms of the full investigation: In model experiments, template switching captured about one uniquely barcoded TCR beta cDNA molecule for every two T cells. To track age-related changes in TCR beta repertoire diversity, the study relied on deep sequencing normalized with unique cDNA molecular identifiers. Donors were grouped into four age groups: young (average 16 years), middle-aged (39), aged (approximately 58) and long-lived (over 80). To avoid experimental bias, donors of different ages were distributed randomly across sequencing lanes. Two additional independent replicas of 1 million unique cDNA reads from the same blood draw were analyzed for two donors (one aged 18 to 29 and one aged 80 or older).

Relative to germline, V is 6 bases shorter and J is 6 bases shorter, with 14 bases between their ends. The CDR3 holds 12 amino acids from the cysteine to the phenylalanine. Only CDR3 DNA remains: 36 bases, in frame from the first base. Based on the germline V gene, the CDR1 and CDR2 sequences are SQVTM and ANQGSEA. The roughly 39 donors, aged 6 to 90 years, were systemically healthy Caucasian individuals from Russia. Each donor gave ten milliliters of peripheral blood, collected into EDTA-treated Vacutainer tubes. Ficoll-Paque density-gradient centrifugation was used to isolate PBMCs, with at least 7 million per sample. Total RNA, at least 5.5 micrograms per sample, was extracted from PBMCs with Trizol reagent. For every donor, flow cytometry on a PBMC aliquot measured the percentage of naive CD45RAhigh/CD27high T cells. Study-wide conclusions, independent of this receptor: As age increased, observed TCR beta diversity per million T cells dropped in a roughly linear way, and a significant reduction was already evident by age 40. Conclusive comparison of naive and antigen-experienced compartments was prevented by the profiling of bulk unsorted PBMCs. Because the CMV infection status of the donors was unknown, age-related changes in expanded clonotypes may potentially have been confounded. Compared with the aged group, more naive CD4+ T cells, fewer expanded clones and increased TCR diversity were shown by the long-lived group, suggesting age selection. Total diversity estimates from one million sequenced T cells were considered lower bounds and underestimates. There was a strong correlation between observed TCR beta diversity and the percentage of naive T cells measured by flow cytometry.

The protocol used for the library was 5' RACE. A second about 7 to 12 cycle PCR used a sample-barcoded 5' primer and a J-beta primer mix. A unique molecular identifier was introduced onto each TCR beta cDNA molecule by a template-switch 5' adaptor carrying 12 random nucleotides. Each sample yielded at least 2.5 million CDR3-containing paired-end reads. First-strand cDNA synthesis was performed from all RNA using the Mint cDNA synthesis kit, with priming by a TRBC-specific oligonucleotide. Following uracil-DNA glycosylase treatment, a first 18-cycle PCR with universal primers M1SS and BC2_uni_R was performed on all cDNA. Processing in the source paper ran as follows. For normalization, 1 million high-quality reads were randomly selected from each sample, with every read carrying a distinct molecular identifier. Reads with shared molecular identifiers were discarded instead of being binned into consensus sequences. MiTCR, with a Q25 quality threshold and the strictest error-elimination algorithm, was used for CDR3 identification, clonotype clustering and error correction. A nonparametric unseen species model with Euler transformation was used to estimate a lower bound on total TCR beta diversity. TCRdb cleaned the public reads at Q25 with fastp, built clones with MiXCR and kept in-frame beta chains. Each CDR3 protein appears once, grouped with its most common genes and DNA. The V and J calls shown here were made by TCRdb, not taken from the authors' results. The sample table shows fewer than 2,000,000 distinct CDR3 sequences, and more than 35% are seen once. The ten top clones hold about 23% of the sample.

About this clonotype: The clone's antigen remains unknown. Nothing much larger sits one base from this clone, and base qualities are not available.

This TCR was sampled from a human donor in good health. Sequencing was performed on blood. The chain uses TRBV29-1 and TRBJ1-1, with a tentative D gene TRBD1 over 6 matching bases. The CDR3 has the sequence CSVFRDTAEAFF. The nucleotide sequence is TGCAGCGTCTTCCGGGACACCGCTGAAGCTTTCTTT.